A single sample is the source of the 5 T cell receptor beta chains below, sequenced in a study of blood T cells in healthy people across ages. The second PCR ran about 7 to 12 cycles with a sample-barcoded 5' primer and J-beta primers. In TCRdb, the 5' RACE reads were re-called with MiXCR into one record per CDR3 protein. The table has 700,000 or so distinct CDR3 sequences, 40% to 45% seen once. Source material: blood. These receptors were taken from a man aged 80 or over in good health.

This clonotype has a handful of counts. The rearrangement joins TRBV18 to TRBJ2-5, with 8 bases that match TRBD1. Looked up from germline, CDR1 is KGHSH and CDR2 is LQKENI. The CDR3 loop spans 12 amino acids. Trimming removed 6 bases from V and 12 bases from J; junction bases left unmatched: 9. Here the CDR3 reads CASSARTGMEYF. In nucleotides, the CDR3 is TGTGCCAGCTCCGCACGGACAGGGATGGAGTACTTC. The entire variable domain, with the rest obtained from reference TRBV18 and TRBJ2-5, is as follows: NAGVMQNPRHLVRRRGQEARLRCSPMKGHSHVYWYRQLPEEGLKFMVYLQKENIIDESGMPKERFSAEFPKEGPSILRIQQVVRGDSAAYFCASSARTGMEYFGPGTRLLVL.

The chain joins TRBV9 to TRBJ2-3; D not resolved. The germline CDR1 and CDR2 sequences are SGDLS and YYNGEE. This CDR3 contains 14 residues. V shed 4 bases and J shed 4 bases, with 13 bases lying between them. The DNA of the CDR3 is TGTGCCAGCAGCTTGGAAGGGTTCGCAGATACGCAGTATTTT. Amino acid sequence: CASSLEGFADTQYF.

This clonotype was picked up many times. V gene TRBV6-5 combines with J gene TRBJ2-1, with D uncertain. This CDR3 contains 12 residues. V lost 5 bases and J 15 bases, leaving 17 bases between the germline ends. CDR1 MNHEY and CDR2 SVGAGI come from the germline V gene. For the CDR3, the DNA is TGTGCCAGCAGTGACCGGGCCACGAGAATGTTCTTC. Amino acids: CASSDRATRMFF.

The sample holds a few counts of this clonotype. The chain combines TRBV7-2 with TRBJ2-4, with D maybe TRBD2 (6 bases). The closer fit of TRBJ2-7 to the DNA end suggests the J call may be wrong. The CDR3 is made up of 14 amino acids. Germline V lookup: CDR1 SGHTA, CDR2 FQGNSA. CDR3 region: CASSLGLALNEQYF. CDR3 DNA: TGTGCCAGCAGCTTAGGCCTAGCGTTGAACGAGCAGTACTTC.

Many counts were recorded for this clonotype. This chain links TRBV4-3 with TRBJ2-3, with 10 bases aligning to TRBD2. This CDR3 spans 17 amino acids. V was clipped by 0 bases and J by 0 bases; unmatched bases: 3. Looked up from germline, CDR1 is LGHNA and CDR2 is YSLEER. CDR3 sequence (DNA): TGCGCCAGCAGCCAAGATGCGACTAGCGGGAGCACAGATACGCAGTATTTT. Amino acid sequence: CASSQDATSGSTDTQYF.